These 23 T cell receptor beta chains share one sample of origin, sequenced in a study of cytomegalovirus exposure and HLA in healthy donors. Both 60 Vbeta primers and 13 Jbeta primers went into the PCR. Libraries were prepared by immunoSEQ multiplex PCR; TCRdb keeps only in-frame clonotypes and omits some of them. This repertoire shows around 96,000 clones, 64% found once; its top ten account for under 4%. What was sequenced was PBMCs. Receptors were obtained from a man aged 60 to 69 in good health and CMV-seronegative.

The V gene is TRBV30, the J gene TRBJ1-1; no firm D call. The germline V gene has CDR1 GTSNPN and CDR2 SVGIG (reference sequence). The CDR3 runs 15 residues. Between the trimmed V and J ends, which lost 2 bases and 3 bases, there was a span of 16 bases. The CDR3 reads CAWSLTRNRDTEAFF. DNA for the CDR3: TGTGCCTGGAGTTTAACCAGAAACCGGGACACTGAAGCTTTCTTT.

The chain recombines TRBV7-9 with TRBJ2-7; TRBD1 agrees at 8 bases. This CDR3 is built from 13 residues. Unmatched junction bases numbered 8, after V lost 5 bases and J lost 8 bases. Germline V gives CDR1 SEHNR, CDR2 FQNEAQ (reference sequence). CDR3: CASSPKDRVQQYF. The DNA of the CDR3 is TGTGCCAGCAGCCCGAAGGACAGGGTACAGCAGTACTTC.

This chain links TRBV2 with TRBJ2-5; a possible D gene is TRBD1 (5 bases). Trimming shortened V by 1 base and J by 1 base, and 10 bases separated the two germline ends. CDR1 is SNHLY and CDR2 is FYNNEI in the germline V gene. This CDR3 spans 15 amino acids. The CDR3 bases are TGTGCCAGCAGTGAAGTCTGGACACCCCAAGAGACCCAGTACTTC. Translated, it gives CASSEVWTPQETQYF.

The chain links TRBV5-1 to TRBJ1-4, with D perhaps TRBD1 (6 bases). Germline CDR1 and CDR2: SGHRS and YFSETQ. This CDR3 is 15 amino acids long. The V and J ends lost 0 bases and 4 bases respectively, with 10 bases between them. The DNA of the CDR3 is TGCGCCAGCAGCTTGGGGGGGCTGAATAATGAAAAACTGTTTTTT. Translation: CASSLGGLNNEKLFF.

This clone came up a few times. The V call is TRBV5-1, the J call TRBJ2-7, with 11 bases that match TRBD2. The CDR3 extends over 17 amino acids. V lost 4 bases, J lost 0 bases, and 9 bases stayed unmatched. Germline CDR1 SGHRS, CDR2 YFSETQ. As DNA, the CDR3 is TGCGCCAGCAGCCGTCTAGCGGGGGGCCAGAGCTCCTACGAGCAGTACTTC. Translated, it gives CASSRLAGGQSSYEQYF.

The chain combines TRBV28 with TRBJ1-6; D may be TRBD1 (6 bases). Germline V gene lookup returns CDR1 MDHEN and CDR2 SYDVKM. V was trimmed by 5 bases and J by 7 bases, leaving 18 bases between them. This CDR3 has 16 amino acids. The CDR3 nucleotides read TGTGCCAGCAGTGATTATCAAGGGACACTGAATTCACCCCTCCACTTT. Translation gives CASSDYQGTLNSPLHF.

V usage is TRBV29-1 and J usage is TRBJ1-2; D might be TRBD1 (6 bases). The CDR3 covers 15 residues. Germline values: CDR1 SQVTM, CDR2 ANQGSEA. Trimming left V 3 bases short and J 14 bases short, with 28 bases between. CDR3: CSVDFGRGDLGPWTF. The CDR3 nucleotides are TGCAGCGTTGACTTCGGCAGGGGCGACTTGGGTCCTTGGACCTTC.

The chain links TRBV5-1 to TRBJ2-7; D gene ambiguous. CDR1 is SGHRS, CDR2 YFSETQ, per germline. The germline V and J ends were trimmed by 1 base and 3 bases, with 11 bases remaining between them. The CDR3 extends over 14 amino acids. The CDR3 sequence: CASSLLGSSYEQYF. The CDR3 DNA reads TGCGCCAGCAGCTTGCTGGGTAGCAGCTACGAGCAGTACTTC.

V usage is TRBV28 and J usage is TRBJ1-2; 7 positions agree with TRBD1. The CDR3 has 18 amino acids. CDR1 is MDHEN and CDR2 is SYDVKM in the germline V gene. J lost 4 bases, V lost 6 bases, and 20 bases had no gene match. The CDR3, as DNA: TGTGCCAGCAGCGAGAGTGCACAAGGCCCAGGGGGTAGCTATGGCTACACCTTC. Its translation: CASSESAQGPGGSYGYTF.

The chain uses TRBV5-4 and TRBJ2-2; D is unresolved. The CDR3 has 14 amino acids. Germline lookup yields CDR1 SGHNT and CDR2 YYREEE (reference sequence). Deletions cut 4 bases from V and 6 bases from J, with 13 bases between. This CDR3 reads CASSVDFGPGELFF. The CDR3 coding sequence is TGTGCCAGCAGCGTGGATTTTGGGCCCGGGGAGCTGTTTTTT.

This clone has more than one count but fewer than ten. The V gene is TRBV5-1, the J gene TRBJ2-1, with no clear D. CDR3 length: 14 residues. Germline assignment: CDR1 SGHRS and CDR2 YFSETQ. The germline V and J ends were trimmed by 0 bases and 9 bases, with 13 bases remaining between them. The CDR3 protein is CASSLVASPGEQFF. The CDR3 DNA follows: TGCGCCAGCAGCTTGGTTGCTTCCCCCGGTGAGCAGTTCTTC.

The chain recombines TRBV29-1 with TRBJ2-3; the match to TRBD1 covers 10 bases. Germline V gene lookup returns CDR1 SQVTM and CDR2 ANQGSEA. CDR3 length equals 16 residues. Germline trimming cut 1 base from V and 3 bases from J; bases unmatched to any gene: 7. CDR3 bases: TGCAGCGTTGAAGCGCCCCCGGGACAGGGGACAGATACGCAGTATTTT. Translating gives CSVEAPPGQGTDTQYF.

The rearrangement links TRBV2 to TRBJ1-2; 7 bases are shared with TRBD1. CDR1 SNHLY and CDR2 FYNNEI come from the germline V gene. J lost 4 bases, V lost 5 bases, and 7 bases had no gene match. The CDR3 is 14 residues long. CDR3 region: CASSTQGVSYGYTF. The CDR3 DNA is TGTGCCAGCAGTACCCAGGGGGTAAGCTATGGCTACACCTTC.

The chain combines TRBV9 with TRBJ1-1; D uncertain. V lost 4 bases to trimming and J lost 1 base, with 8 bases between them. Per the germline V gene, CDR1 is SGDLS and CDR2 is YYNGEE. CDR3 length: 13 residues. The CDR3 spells CASSPYRNTEAFF. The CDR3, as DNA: TGTGCCAGCAGCCCCTACAGGAACACTGAAGCTTTCTTT.

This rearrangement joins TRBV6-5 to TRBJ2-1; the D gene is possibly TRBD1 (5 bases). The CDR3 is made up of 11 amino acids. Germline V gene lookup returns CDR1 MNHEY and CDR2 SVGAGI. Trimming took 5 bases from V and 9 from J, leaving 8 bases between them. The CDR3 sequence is CASSQGSEQFF. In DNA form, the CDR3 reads TGTGCCAGCAGTCAGGGAAGTGAGCAGTTCTTC.

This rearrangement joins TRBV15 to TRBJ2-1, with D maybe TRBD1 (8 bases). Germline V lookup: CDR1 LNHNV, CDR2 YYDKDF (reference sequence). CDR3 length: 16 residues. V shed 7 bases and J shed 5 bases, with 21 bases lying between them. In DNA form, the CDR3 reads TGTGCCACCAATCTCCGACAGGGGAGGGGTGACAATGAGCAGTTCTTC. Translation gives CATNLRQGRGDNEQFF.

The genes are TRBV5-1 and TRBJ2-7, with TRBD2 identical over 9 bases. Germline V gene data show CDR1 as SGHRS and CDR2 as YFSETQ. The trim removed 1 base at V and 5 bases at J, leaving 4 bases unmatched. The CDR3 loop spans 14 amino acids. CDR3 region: CASSLTRTSDEQYF. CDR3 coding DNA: TGCGCCAGCAGCTTGACCCGGACTAGCGACGAGCAGTACTTC.

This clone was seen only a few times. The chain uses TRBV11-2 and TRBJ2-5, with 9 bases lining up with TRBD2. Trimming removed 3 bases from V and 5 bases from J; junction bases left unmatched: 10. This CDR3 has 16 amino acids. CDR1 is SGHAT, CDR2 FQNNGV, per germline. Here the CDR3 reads CASSFGGGGAGETQYF. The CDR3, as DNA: TGTGCCAGCAGCTTTGGTGGCGGGGGGGCCGGGGAGACCCAGTACTTC.

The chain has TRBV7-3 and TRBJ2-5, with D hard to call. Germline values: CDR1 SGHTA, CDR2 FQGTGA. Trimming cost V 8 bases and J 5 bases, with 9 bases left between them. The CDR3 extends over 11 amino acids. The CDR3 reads CASGSGETQYF. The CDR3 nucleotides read TGTGCCAGCGGCTCCGGTGAGACCCAGTACTTC.

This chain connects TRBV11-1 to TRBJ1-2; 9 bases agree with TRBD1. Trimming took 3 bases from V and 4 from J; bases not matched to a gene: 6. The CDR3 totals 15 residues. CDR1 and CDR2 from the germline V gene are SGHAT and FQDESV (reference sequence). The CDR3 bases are TGTGCCAGCAGCTTGCGGACAGGGGTAGGCTATGGCTACACCTTC. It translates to CASSLRTGVGYGYTF.

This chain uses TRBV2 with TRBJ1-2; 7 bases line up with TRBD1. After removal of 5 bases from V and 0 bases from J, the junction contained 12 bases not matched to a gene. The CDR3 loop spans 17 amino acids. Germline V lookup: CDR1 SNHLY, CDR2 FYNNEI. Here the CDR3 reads CASSSGGTDQTNYGYTF. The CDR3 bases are TGTGCCAGCAGTTCTGGTGGGACAGACCAAACTAACTATGGCTACACCTTC.

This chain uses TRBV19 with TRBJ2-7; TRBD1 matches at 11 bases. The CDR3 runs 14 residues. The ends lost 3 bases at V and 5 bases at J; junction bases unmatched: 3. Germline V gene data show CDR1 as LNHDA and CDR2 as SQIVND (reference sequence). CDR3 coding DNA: TGTGCCAGTAGTATGGGGACAGGGGGTGACGAGCAGTACTTC. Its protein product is CASSMGTGGDEQYF.

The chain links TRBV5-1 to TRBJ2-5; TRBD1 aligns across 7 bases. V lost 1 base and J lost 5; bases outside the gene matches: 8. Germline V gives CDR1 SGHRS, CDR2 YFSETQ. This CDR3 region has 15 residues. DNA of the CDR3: TGCGCCAGCAGCTTGCCCACAGGGGTTGGGGAGACCCAGTACTTC. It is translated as CASSLPTGVGETQYF.